This entry features one T cell receptor (beta chain) sequence. As yet, its antigen is unknown. The data were obtained in a study of T cells in localized non-small cell lung cancer. Regarding the study as a whole: Detection in adjacent lung was observed for a median around 59 of the top 100 tumor clones.

The assay was immunoSEQ multiplex PCR, and TCRdb's table has in-frame clones only and misses some. The profile shows around 78,000 clones, more than 70% of them singletons. V shed 3 bases and J 8 bases; nucleotides not matched to a gene: 6. CDR3 length equals 14 residues. The germline V gene encodes CDR1 SEHNR and CDR2 FQNEAQ (reference sequence). The sequence was collected from a woman aged 40 to 75 with stage I squamous cell lung carcinoma. The sample was peripheral blood, taken before any cancer treatment. The rearrangement links TRBV7-9 to TRBJ2-1; 8 bases fit TRBD1. CDR3 nucleotides: TGTGCCAGCAGCTTTTCAGGGGGCAGATATGAGCAGTTCTTC. It is translated as CASSFSGGRYEQFF.